The 23 T cell receptor beta chains below were found in one sample sequenced in a study of PD-L1 blockade in urothelial cancer. TCRdb's table, derived via immunoSEQ multiplex PCR, lists solely in-frame clones and lacks some. The sample carries 70,000 to 90,000 clones, roughly 87% recorded once. The input for sequencing was PBMCs, taken around atezolizumab (anti-PD-L1) treatment. The origin of the receptors is a man between 65 and 85 years old with urothelial cancer.

Comment on this clone: The same CDR3 is also encoded by other DNA sequences in this sample. The rearrangement links TRBV28 to TRBJ1-1; D might be TRBD1 (6 bases). This CDR3 has 13 residues. The V end lost 1 base, the J end lost 3 bases, and 6 bases lay between the germline ends. Germline assignment: CDR1 MDHEN and CDR2 SYDVKM. This CDR3 is CASSLSGDTEAFF. The CDR3 nucleotides are TGTGCCAGCAGTTTATCAGGGGACACTGAAGCTTTCTTT.

The chain couples TRBV5-1 to TRBJ1-1; TRBD1 aligns across 8 bases. Germline CDR1 is SGHRS and CDR2 is YFSETQ. V lost 5 bases to trimming and J lost 5 bases; unmatched junction nucleotides: 17. The CDR3 extends over 17 amino acids. The CDR3 reads CASSELHGRGLRTEAFF. The CDR3 bases are TGCGCCAGCAGTGAGTTGCATGGCAGGGGGCTTCGGACTGAAGCTTTCTTT.

The CDR3 region is CASSPDRGLRSYGYTF. In DNA, the CDR3 is TGTGCCAGCAGTCCGGACAGGGGTCTCCGTTCCTATGGCTACACCTTC. This sequence joins TRBV2 and TRBJ1-2, with 9 bases identical to TRBD1. Germline assignment: CDR1 SNHLY and CDR2 FYNNEI. The CDR3 is 16 amino acids. Trimming cost V 5 bases and J 4 bases; bases outside gene matches: 11.

The DNA of the CDR3 is TGTGCCAGCAGCTTTATAGCGGGGGGGCGATCGTGGACCCAGTACTTC. Translated, it gives CASSFIAGGRSWTQYF. The rearrangement uses TRBV11-2 and TRBJ2-5; 11 bases align to TRBD2. Trimming took 3 bases from V and 7 from J; bases not matched to a gene: 10. The CDR3 runs 16 residues. The germline V gene encodes CDR1 SGHAT and CDR2 FQNNGV. The whole variable domain, remainder taken from reference TRBV11-2 and TRBJ2-5, is EAGVAQSPRYKIIEKRQSVAFWCNPISGHATLYWYQQILGQGPKLLIQFQNNGVVDDSQLPKDRFSAERLKGVDSTLKIQPAKLEDSAVYLCASSFIAGGRSWTQYFGPGTRLLVL.

This chain uses TRBV11-2 with TRBJ2-5; 10 nucleotides line up with TRBD2. The length of the CDR3 is 15 residues. Germline assignment: CDR1 SGHAT and CDR2 FQNNGV. V shed 1 base and J 5 bases; nucleotides not matched to a gene: 4. The CDR3 nucleotides are TGTGCCAGCAGCTTAGGGCTAGCGGGAGATGAGACCCAGTACTTC. Translating gives CASSLGLAGDETQYF. The entire variable domain, with the rest obtained from reference TRBV11-2 and TRBJ2-5, is as follows: EAGVAQSPRYKIIEKRQSVAFWCNPISGHATLYWYQQILGQGPKLLIQFQNNGVVDDSQLPKDRFSAERLKGVDSTLKIQPAKLEDSAVYLCASSLGLAGDETQYFGPGTRLLVL.

The CDR3 DNA sequence: TGCGCCAGCAGCTTGTACACGGAGCCCTACAATGAGCAGTTCTTC. As protein: CASSLYTEPYNEQFF. The rearrangement links TRBV5-1 to TRBJ2-1; D gene uncertain. The germline gives CDR1 SGHRS, CDR2 YFSETQ. The CDR3 covers 15 residues. Between the trimmed V and J ends, which lost 1 base and 2 bases, there was a span of 10 bases.

The chain couples TRBV6-5 to TRBJ2-2; D call uncertain. This CDR3 is 15 amino acids long. In germline, CDR1 is MNHEY, CDR2 SVGAGI. Trimming shortened V by 0 bases and J by 6 bases, and 11 bases separated the two germline ends. CDR3 DNA sequence: TGTGCCAGCAGTTACTCTGCTAGGTCAGCCGGGGAGCTGTTTTTT. It specifies CASSYSARSAGELFF.

This clone was recorded once. V and J are TRBV9 and TRBJ2-3, with 10 bases matching TRBD2. Trimming at V came to 4 bases and at J to 1 base, leaving 15 bases not matched to a gene. The CDR3 is 19 residues long. In germline, CDR1 is SGDLS, CDR2 YYNGEE. CDR3 sequence: CASSPPQRRTSGRTDTQYF. The CDR3 DNA sequence: TGTGCCAGCAGCCCGCCTCAGCGGAGGACTAGCGGTCGCACAGATACGCAGTATTTT.

The rearrangement links TRBV4-2 to TRBJ1-2; possible D gene TRBD1, 6 bases. In germline, CDR1 is LGHNA, CDR2 YNFKEQ. Trimming took off 3 bases at V and 7 bases at J, with 12 bases between the two ends. The CDR3 runs 13 residues. The CDR3 coding sequence is TGTGCCAGCAGCCAGACAGGTTCGGGTGGCTACACCTTC. Protein sequence: CASSQTGSGGYTF.

V and J are TRBV30 and TRBJ1-1; D remains ambiguous. CDR1 and CDR2 from the germline V gene are GTSNPN and SVGIG (reference sequence). The CDR3 extends over 12 amino acids. Trimming took off 6 bases at V and 3 bases at J, with 11 bases between the two ends. The DNA of the CDR3 is TGTGCCTGCTTCAGGCCCGACACTGAAGCTTTCTTT. It specifies CACFRPDTEAFF.

The chain carries TRBV18 and TRBJ2-7; D not resolved. The CDR3 runs to 13 residues. Germline V gene sequence: CDR1 KGHSH, CDR2 LQKENI. Deletions cut 0 bases from V and 2 bases from J, with 5 bases between. The CDR3 loop reads CASSPPLAYEQYF. As DNA, the CDR3 is TGTGCCAGCTCACCACCGCTAGCCTACGAGCAGTACTTC.

The J gene is TRBJ2-7, the V gene TRBV9; weak D call: TRBD1 (6 bases). The V end was cut by 3 bases, the J end by 6 bases, with 19 bases between. Per the germline V gene, CDR1 is SGDLS and CDR2 is YYNGEE. The CDR3 runs to 15 residues. The CDR3 reads CASSGSEGTGFEQYF. The CDR3 DNA reads as TGTGCCAGCAGCGGTTCAGAGGGTACAGGGTTCGAGCAGTACTTC.

The chain recombines TRBV5-5 with TRBJ2-7; 11 nucleotides match TRBD2. Looked up from germline, CDR1 is SGHKS and CDR2 is YYEKEE (reference sequence). The CDR3 loop spans 15 amino acids. V shed 1 base and J 6 bases; nucleotides not matched to a gene: 6. CDR3 amino acids: CASSLLLAGVTEQYF. The CDR3 coding sequence is TGTGCCAGCAGCTTGTTACTAGCGGGAGTTACCGAGCAGTACTTC.

The chain uses TRBV4-2 and TRBJ2-5; a possible D gene is TRBD2 (6 bases). Germline loops: CDR1 LGHNA, CDR2 YNFKEQ. V was clipped by 4 bases and J by 4 bases, with 19 bases between them. The CDR3 is 16 residues long. The CDR3 protein is CASSPPTRGLRETQYF. CDR3 DNA: TGTGCCAGCAGCCCCCCCACCCGGGGGTTACGAGAGACCCAGTACTTC.

This clone was seen just once. This chain connects TRBV11-2 to TRBJ2-1; 7 bases align to TRBD1. CDR1 is SGHAT, CDR2 FQNNGV, per germline. V lost 3 bases and J lost 0; bases outside the gene matches: 2. This CDR3 spans 15 amino acids. The CDR3 DNA sequence: TGTGCCAGCAGCTTCAACAGGGGCTCCTACAATGAGCAGTTCTTC. Amino acids: CASSFNRGSYNEQFF.

The genes are TRBV19 and TRBJ2-4, with 8 bases fitting TRBD1. Germline V gives CDR1 LNHDA, CDR2 SQIVND (reference sequence). This CDR3 is built from 16 residues. The J segment lost 8 bases and the V segment lost 3 bases, leaving 12 bases of the junction unmatched. The CDR3 nucleotides are TGTGCCAGTAGTATGCGGGGTCAGGGGGCCGTAGACATTCAGTACTTC. It specifies CASSMRGQGAVDIQYF.

The genes are TRBV5-1 and TRBJ2-2; 9 bases line up with TRBD1. Germline loops: CDR1 SGHRS, CDR2 YFSETQ. V was clipped by 4 bases and J by 1 base; unmatched bases: 5. The CDR3 spans 16 residues. The CDR3 coding sequence is TGCGCCAGCAGCGCGACAGGGGGGCAGAACACCGGGGAGCTGTTTTTT. Protein sequence: CASSATGGQNTGELFF.

The chain carries TRBV7-9 and TRBJ2-7; 7 bases line up with TRBD1. The CDR3 length is 13 residues. Unmatched junction bases numbered 5, after V lost 5 bases and J lost 4 bases. Germline CDR1 is SEHNR and CDR2 is FQNEAQ (reference sequence). This CDR3 is CASSPGQVYEQYF. CDR3 nucleotide sequence: TGTGCCAGCAGCCCCGGACAGGTTTACGAGCAGTACTTC.

The J gene is TRBJ2-1, the V gene TRBV6-6; 10 bases map to TRBD1. This CDR3 has 14 residues. With V trimmed by 4 bases and J by 9 bases, 6 bases remained unmatched. Germline V gives CDR1 MNHNY, CDR2 SVGAGI (reference sequence). The CDR3 nucleotides are TGTGCCAGCAGTTTGACCGGGACAGGGGTTGAGCAGTTCTTC. Residues: CASSLTGTGVEQFF.

The rearrangement joins TRBV5-4 to TRBJ1-1, with D tentatively TRBD1 (6 bases). This CDR3 spans 14 amino acids. V shed 4 bases and J shed 2 bases, with 12 bases lying between them. CDR1 SGHNT and CDR2 YYREEE come from the germline V gene (reference sequence). The CDR3, as DNA: TGTGCCAGCAGCAAACAGGGCCCTAACACTGAAGCTTTCTTT. Its translation is CASSKQGPNTEAFF.

The chain joins TRBV10-3 to TRBJ2-1; 9 nucleotides align to TRBD2. After removal of 5 bases from V and 6 bases from J, the junction contained 11 bases not matched to a gene. CDR1 and CDR2 from the germline V gene are ENHRY and SYGVKD. There are 16 residues in the CDR3. The CDR3 nucleotides are TGTGCCATCAGTAAAGCGGGGGGCGGGCTCGGCAATGAGCAGTTCTTC. Amino acid sequence: CAISKAGGGLGNEQFF.

The chain recombines TRBV9 with TRBJ2-2; TRBD2 aligns across 7 bases. With 0 bases clipped from V and 3 bases from J, the junction kept 5 bases outside the gene matches. The germline V gene encodes CDR1 SGDLS and CDR2 YYNGEE. The CDR3 is 16 residues long. CDR3 sequence: CASSVVSREHTGELFF. CDR3 nucleotide sequence: TGTGCCAGCAGCGTAGTTTCGCGGGAGCACACCGGGGAGCTGTTTTTT.

The chain uses TRBV29-1 and TRBJ1-2; 8 bases align to TRBD1. V lost 7 bases, J lost 7 bases, and 8 bases stayed unmatched. The CDR3 length is 12 residues. Germline CDR1 and CDR2: SQVTM and ANQGSEA. The CDR3 DNA sequence: TGCAGCGCCGGCGGACAGGGTCTTGGCTACACCTTC. It codes for CSAGGQGLGYTF.